This is a list of T cell receptor beta chains from one sample in a study of T-cell memory formation after mild COVID-19. TCRdb itself ran the 5' RACE reads through MiXCR, one entry per CDR3 protein. The data contain about 84,000 distinct CDR3 sequences, more than 11% of them singletons. Sequencing input: PBMCs or a T cell subset sorted from them (not recorded which). These TCRs come from an adult woman who had mild COVID-19 (a few samples of this study predate the infection). Cell type and time point are not known. Each CDR3 is given with its conserved first and last residue. A D gene is named only where the DNA matches it firmly. The size field is filled for only some rows; it gives once, few, many or a size class.

V gene: TRBV4-3
D gene: .
clone size: few
CDR3 protein: CASSQDLGSHPPMETQYF

V gene: TRBV12-3/TRBV12-4
D gene: TRBD2
clone size: many
CDR3 protein: CASRGLADNEQFF

V gene: TRBV10-3
D gene: .
clone size: .
CDR3 protein: CAISEPWQAPHEQYF

V gene: TRBV15
D gene: TRBD1
clone size: .
CDR3 protein: CATSWGQSYEQYF

V gene: TRBV7-6
D gene: .
clone size: .
CDR3 protein: CASSLAVTGLDEQYF

V gene: TRBV12-3/TRBV12-4
D gene: .
clone size: .
CDR3 protein: CASSFPGEYQETQYF

V gene: TRBV20-1
D gene: .
clone size: .
CDR3 protein: CSARTLRTEGEKLFF

V gene: TRBV7-8
D gene: .
clone size: few
CDR3 protein: CASSLQEATYEQYF

V gene: TRBV4-1
D gene: .
clone size: .
CDR3 protein: CASSQGPITNTGELFF

V gene: TRBV15
D gene: .
clone size: few
CDR3 protein: CATSRDRGGSLREQYF

V gene: TRBV6-5
D gene: TRBD2
clone size: .
CDR3 protein: CASSSRTSGNTDTQYF

V gene: TRBV4-3
D gene: .
clone size: .
CDR3 protein: CASSQEVGLTDTQYF

V gene: TRBV5-1
D gene: .
clone size: .
CDR3 protein: CATAGGPGSSAGANVLTF

V gene: TRBV30
D gene: TRBD2
clone size: .
CDR3 protein: CAWSVGGSETQYF

V gene: TRBV20-1
D gene: .
clone size: .
CDR3 protein: CSARRAWWYEQYF

V gene: TRBV6-4
D gene: TRBD2
clone size: .
CDR3 protein: CASSDTSGGADTQYF

V gene: TRBV12-3/TRBV12-4
D gene: .
clone size: .
CDR3 protein: CASSIQETQYF

V gene: TRBV25-1
D gene: TRBD2
clone size: few
CDR3 protein: CASSDSMTSGSYEQYF

V gene: TRBV11-2
D gene: .
clone size: .
CDR3 protein: CASVQVNTGELFF

V gene: TRBV12-3/TRBV12-4
D gene: TRBD1
clone size: many
CDR3 protein: CASSTRRDRDIADTQYF

V gene: TRBV24-1
D gene: .
clone size: .
CDR3 protein: CATSAGVSYNEQFF

V gene: TRBV20-1
D gene: TRBD2
clone size: many
CDR3 protein: CSARDQAGGDTDTQYF

V gene: TRBV29-1
D gene: .
clone size: .
CDR3 protein: CSVVFVQWRYQETQYF

V gene: TRBV12-5
D gene: .
clone size: .
CDR3 protein: CASGPSPLNTEAFF

V gene: TRBV6-5
D gene: .
clone size: few
CDR3 protein: CASSYAGLAEAFF